Below, 25 T cell receptor beta chains from the same sample are listed, as sequenced in a study of graft-versus-host responses after intestinal transplantation. Assay used: immunoSEQ multiplex PCR; TCRdb lists only in-frame clones, some missing. The sample shows approximately 90,000 clones, 80% to 95% of them seen only once. These receptors' antigens are unknown. The sequencing used unstimulated CD8+ T cells sorted from spleen or lymph node cells, collected before transplant. These receptor sequences come from a human donor who was the organ donor for an intestinal transplant.

This clone occurred a few times. This clone may be a read error of a much larger clone one base away. V usage is TRBV4-2 and J usage is TRBJ2-5; TRBD2 is a possible D gene (5 bases). This CDR3 has 15 amino acids. V lost 2 bases, J lost 2 bases, and 12 bases lay in between. Per the germline V gene, CDR1 is LGHNA and CDR2 is YNFKEQ. In nucleotides, the CDR3 is TGTGCCAGCAGCCAAAATCCGGGGAGACAAGAGACCCAGTACTTC. Its protein is CASSQNPGRQETQYF.

The rearrangement links TRBV7-9 to TRBJ2-7, with unresolved D. Per germline, CDR1 SEHNR and CDR2 FQNEAQ (reference sequence). Trimming removed 0 bases from V and 0 bases from J, with 6 bases in between. The CDR3 runs 14 residues. CDR3 amino acids: CASSLAGSSYEQYF. The DNA for the CDR3 is TGTGCCAGCAGCTTAGCCGGTAGCTCCTACGAGCAGTACTTC.

J is TRBJ1-1 and V is TRBV7-9; D perhaps matches TRBD1 (5 bases). Germline lookup yields CDR1 SEHNR and CDR2 FQNEAQ (reference sequence). V was shortened by 4 bases and J by 1 base, with 13 bases between the two germline ends. The CDR3 is 15 residues long. CDR3 nucleotide sequence: TGTGCCAGCAGCTCGTGGGGACTGACGAACACTGAAGCTTTCTTT. Translation: CASSSWGLTNTEAFF.

In the case of this clone: The junction shows a germline mismatch at one end, possibly a read error. The rearrangement uses TRBV29-1 and TRBJ1-2; D is perhaps TRBD1 (5 bases). This CDR3 is built from 14 residues. Germline V lookup: CDR1 SQVTM, CDR2 ANQGSEA. For the CDR3, the DNA is TGCAGCGTCGAAGAGGACACCACTAACTATGGCTACACCTTC. Residues: CSVEEDTTNYGYTF. Combining the CDR3 with reference TRBV29-1 and TRBJ1-2 gives the whole variable domain SAVISQKPSRDICQRGTSLTIQCQVDSQVTMMFWYRQQPGQSLTLIATANQGSEATYESGFVIDKFPISRPNLTFSTLTVSNMSPEDSSIYLCSVEEDTTNYGYTFGSGTRLTVV.

This sequence joins TRBV5-5 and TRBJ1-4, with TRBD1 matching 9 bases. Per the germline V gene, CDR1 is SGHKS and CDR2 is YYEKEE (reference sequence). Trimming took 5 bases from V and 8 from J; bases not matched to a gene: 4. The CDR3 is 13 amino acids. CDR3 protein: CASRGQGGEKLFF. CDR3 DNA sequence: TGTGCCAGCAGGGGACAGGGAGGAGAAAAACTGTTTTTT.

The chain recombines TRBV6-5 with TRBJ1-5; D unclear. V gave up 6 bases and J gave up 9 bases, with 15 bases separating them. The CDR3 spans 13 residues. Germline lookup yields CDR1 MNHEY and CDR2 SVGAGI. The CDR3 protein is CASRDWTLLPQHF. CDR3 DNA: TGTGCCAGCAGGGATTGGACGCTATTGCCCCAGCATTTT.

V and J are TRBV10-1 and TRBJ2-2; TRBD2 might be the D (5 bases). Germline V gene sequence: CDR1 WNHNN, CDR2 SYGVQD (reference sequence). The CDR3 runs to 17 residues. V dropped 3 bases and J dropped 1 base, with 15 bases sitting between them. CDR3: CASSDGGMGRNTGELFF. CDR3 sequence (DNA): TGCGCCAGCAGTGACGGAGGAATGGGGAGGAACACCGGGGAGCTGTTTTTT.

This chain joins TRBV27 and TRBJ2-7; D is unclear. This CDR3 is built from 12 residues. The V end was cut by 4 bases, the J end by 7 bases, with 11 bases between. The germline V gene encodes CDR1 MNHEY and CDR2 SMNVEV (reference sequence). CDR3 nucleotide sequence: TGTGCCAGCAGTTCCCAAAAAAAAGAGCAGTACTTC. This codes for CASSSQKKEQYF.

This rearrangement joins TRBV6-1 to TRBJ2-3; perhaps TRBD2 as D (6 bases). CDR1 MNHNS and CDR2 SASEGT come from the germline V gene. V was cut by 5 bases and J by 2 bases, with 14 bases left in between. This CDR3 comprises 15 residues. As DNA, the CDR3 is TGTGCCAGCAGTCCTATTAGGACTAACACAGATACGCAGTATTTT. It encodes CASSPIRTNTDTQYF.

V and J are TRBV4-1 and TRBJ2-1; D is ambiguous. The CDR3 has 14 amino acids. The V gene's germline CDR1 is MGHRA and CDR2 YSYEKL. V shed 4 bases and J shed 4 bases, with 11 bases lying between them. CDR3 sequence: CASSPSEKYNEQFF. CDR3 nucleotides: TGCGCCAGCAGCCCCTCGGAAAAATACAATGAGCAGTTCTTC.

The rearrangement joins TRBV9 to TRBJ2-1; 10 bases are shared with TRBD2. This CDR3 region has 16 residues. Looked up from germline, CDR1 is SGDLS and CDR2 is YYNGEE. The V segment lost 2 bases and the J segment 0 bases; nucleotides outside the gene matches: 2. The CDR3 spells CASSVGLALSYNEQFF. The CDR3 bases are TGTGCCAGCAGCGTGGGACTAGCGCTCTCCTACAATGAGCAGTTCTTC.

This chain uses TRBV19 with TRBJ2-3, with D unclear. Germline assignment: CDR1 LNHDA and CDR2 SQIVND (reference sequence). The CDR3 totals 13 residues. Between the trimmed V and J ends, which lost 1 base and 0 bases, there was a span of 2 bases. The CDR3 bases are TGTGCCAGTAGTATAGCGAGCACAGATACGCAGTATTTT. Protein sequence: CASSIASTDTQYF.

The sample holds a few counts of this clone. The rearrangement joins TRBV19 to TRBJ2-7, with 11 bases that match TRBD2. Trimming took 4 bases from V and 4 from J; bases not matched to a gene: 3. Germline-derived CDR1 and CDR2 are LNHDA and SQIVND (reference sequence). The CDR3 loop spans 14 amino acids. The CDR3 loop reads CASSSTSGSYEQYF. The CDR3 nucleotides read TGTGCCAGTAGTAGCACTAGCGGGAGTTACGAGCAGTACTTC.

Only one count was recorded for this clone. The identical CDR3 is also encoded by other nucleotide sequences in the sample. The V and J genes are TRBV30 and TRBJ1-2; no definite D call. Trimming left V 0 bases short and J 8 bases short, with 7 bases between. Germline assignment: CDR1 GTSNPN and CDR2 SVGIG (reference sequence). The CDR3 spans 11 residues. The CDR3 DNA sequence: TGTGCCTGGAGTGTGGCAGGAGGCTACACCTTC. Protein sequence: CAWSVAGGYTF.

The chain couples TRBV5-6 to TRBJ2-5; TRBD2 might be the D (5 bases). The CDR3 has 15 amino acids. V was shortened by 2 bases and J by 1 base, with 12 bases between the two germline ends. Germline lookup yields CDR1 SGHDT and CDR2 YYEEEE. Here the CDR3 reads CASSLNPDSQETQYF. The CDR3 coding sequence is TGTGCCAGCAGCTTAAACCCGGACTCCCAAGAGACCCAGTACTTC.

The V call is TRBV10-2, the J call TRBJ2-7; TRBD2 aligns across 9 bases. The germline V gene encodes CDR1 WSHSY and CDR2 SAAADI. The length of the CDR3 is 12 residues. The CDR3 DNA sequence: TGCGGCTCGGCGGCGGGGGGGGGCGAGCAGTACTTC. Protein product: CGSAAGGGEQYF.

Concerning this clone itself: The same CDR3 can be traced to other DNA sequences in this sample. The chain has TRBV5-5 and TRBJ2-3, with 10 bases that match TRBD2. CDR3 size: 15 residues. The V gene's germline CDR1 is SGHKS and CDR2 YYEKEE (reference sequence). V lost 3 bases and J lost 6; bases outside the gene matches: 7. The CDR3 DNA reads TGTGCCAGCAGCTCACTAGCGGGGCTGGGGGATACGCAGTATTTT. Amino acids: CASSSLAGLGDTQYF.

The V and J genes are TRBV6-5 and TRBJ1-1; a possible D gene is TRBD1 (6 bases). The CDR3 runs 14 residues. V lost 0 bases and J lost 5, with 10 bases in between. Per the germline V gene, CDR1 is MNHEY and CDR2 is SVGAGI. CDR3 loop: CASSYSGGLTEAFF. The CDR3 DNA sequence: TGTGCCAGCAGTTACTCGGGGGGGCTGACTGAAGCTTTCTTT.

The rearrangement uses TRBV6-6 and TRBJ2-5, with a possible D match to TRBD2 (5 bases). Germline V lookup: CDR1 MNHNY, CDR2 SVGAGI (reference sequence). Trimming left V 0 bases short and J 3 bases short, with 14 bases between. The CDR3 extends over 16 amino acids. CDR3 DNA sequence: TGTGCCAGCAGTTACTCAGACCTAGCAAAGAAAGAGACCCAGTACTTC. Translation: CASSYSDLAKKETQYF.

The genes are TRBV13 and TRBJ2-3, with 10 bases identical to TRBD2. The CDR3 loop spans 15 amino acids. Trimming took 2 bases from V and 3 from J; bases not matched to a gene: 2. Germline CDR1 reads PRHDT; CDR2 reads FYEKMQ (reference sequence). The CDR3 here is CASSLLAGATDTQYF. The CDR3 bases are TGTGCCAGCAGCTTACTAGCGGGGGCGACAGATACGCAGTATTTT.

The chain carries TRBV4-1 and TRBJ2-2; D perhaps matches TRBD2 (6 bases). The CDR3 is made up of 19 amino acids. The V end was cut by 3 bases, the J end by 2 bases, with 22 bases between. The V gene's germline CDR1 is MGHRA and CDR2 YSYEKL. The CDR3 nucleotides read TGCGCCAGCAGCCAGTTCTTCGGTTCGGCTAGCGCAAACACCGGGGAGCTGTTTTTT. It codes for CASSQFFGSASANTGELFF.

The chain combines TRBV7-3 with TRBJ2-1; 13 positions agree with TRBD2. Germline CDR1 and CDR2: SGHTA and FQGTGA. V trimming: 3 bases; J trimming: 6 bases; junction bases outside the gene matches: 11. The CDR3 runs to 18 residues. The CDR3 DNA reads as TGTGCCAGCAGCTTCCTAGGGACTAGCGGGGCCTTGGGCAATGAGCAGTTCTTC. It yields the protein CASSFLGTSGALGNEQFF.

The chain is built from TRBV28 and TRBJ1-3; no clear D gene. In germline, CDR1 is MDHEN, CDR2 SYDVKM. CDR3 size: 13 residues. With 9 bases removed from V and 1 base from J, the gap between germline ends came to 10 bases. CDR3 in DNA: TGTGCCAGTACAGTTGCTTCTGGAAACACCATATATTTT. Translation gives CASTVASGNTIYF.

The chain is built from TRBV29-1 and TRBJ2-1, with D hard to call. Trimming removed 2 bases from V and 6 bases from J, with 8 bases in between. The CDR3 has 12 residues. Looked up from germline, CDR1 is SQVTM and CDR2 is ANQGSEA. The CDR3 here is CSVETFGNEQFF. CDR3 DNA sequence: TGCAGCGTTGAAACCTTTGGCAATGAGCAGTTCTTC.

The rearrangement uses TRBV5-5 and TRBJ2-2; either TRBD1 or TRBD2 may supply D (5 bases each). CDR1 and CDR2 (germline): SGHKS, YYEKEE (reference sequence). The germline V and J ends were trimmed by 2 bases and 6 bases, with 8 bases remaining between them. The CDR3 has 13 residues. CDR3: CASSFRGPGELFF. For the CDR3, the DNA is TGTGCCAGCAGCTTCCGGGGACCCGGGGAGCTGTTTTTT.